The 8 T cell receptor beta chains presented below share a single source sample, sequenced in a study of brain T cells in children with intractable seizures. The assay was immunoSEQ multiplex PCR, and TCRdb's table has in-frame clones only and misses some. Of fewer than 85,000 clones in the sample, about 93% were seen once. Here the sequenced sample was peripheral blood, taken at surgery. These TCRs come from a boy younger than two with tuberous sclerosis and intractable seizures.

This clone was counted a single time. The rearrangement joins TRBV7-9 to TRBJ2-3; D not certain. This CDR3 is built from 14 residues. Germline V gene lookup returns CDR1 SEHNR and CDR2 FQNEAQ (reference sequence). V was shortened by 1 base and J by 1 base, with 6 bases between the two germline ends. The CDR3 bases are TGTGCCAGCAGCTTAGAAAAGGGCACAGATACGCAGTATTTT. Its translation is CASSLEKGTDTQYF.

CDR3 residues: CASSQSGGRYF. As DNA, the CDR3 is TGTGCCAGCAGCCAAAGCGGGGGTCGGTATTTT. The chain carries TRBV7-9 and TRBJ2-3; TRBD2 aligns across 8 bases. The V segment lost 5 bases and the J segment 14 bases; nucleotides outside the gene matches: 6. Germline V gene sequence: CDR1 SEHNR, CDR2 FQNEAQ (reference sequence). This CDR3 comprises 11 residues.

V usage is TRBV5-6 and J usage is TRBJ2-7; TRBD2 is a possible D gene (6 bases). The CDR3 length is 15 residues. The germline V gene has CDR1 SGHDT and CDR2 YYEEEE. Deletions cut 3 bases from V and 6 bases from J, with 19 bases between. CDR3 sequence: CASSSTRGSVSEQYF. CDR3 DNA: TGTGCCAGCAGCTCGACCCGGGGGTCGGTTTCCGAGCAGTACTTC.

This clone was observed a single time. The chain uses TRBV7-8 and TRBJ2-5; D is possibly TRBD1 or TRBD2 (6 bases each). The CDR3 runs 17 residues. V was trimmed by 8 bases and J by 5 bases, leaving 27 bases between them. Germline-derived CDR1 and CDR2 are SGHVS and FQNEAQ. The CDR3 bases are TGTGCCAGCCGTGGAATTACTGCGGGGTATCAGGGGGAGACCCAGTACTTC. Translation: CASRGITAGYQGETQYF.

The chain combines TRBV10-3 with TRBJ2-7; 9 bases fit TRBD1. The CDR3 loop spans 13 amino acids. The J segment lost 1 base and the V segment lost 10 bases, leaving 5 bases of the junction unmatched. Germline CDR1 and CDR2: ENHRY and SYGVKD. The CDR3 DNA reads TGTGCCACAGGGGACAGGGTATCCTACGAGCAGTACTTC. Residues: CATGDRVSYEQYF.

The rearrangement links TRBV24-1 to TRBJ2-1, with 8 bases lining up with TRBD1. V shed 10 bases, J shed 3 bases, and the junction held 13 bases outside the gene matches. The CDR3 consists of 16 residues. The germline CDR1 and CDR2 sequences are KGHDR and SFDVKD. In nucleotides, the CDR3 is TGTGCCACTTCTTCACCAGAGACAGGGGTCTACAATGAGCAGTTCTTC. Amino acid sequence: CATSSPETGVYNEQFF.

The J gene is TRBJ2-5, the V gene TRBV6-5; the match to TRBD1 covers 9 bases. V shed 8 bases, J shed 5 bases, and the junction held 9 bases outside the gene matches. The germline V gene has CDR1 MNHEY and CDR2 SVGAGI. This CDR3 has 14 amino acids. The CDR3 here is CASGITGGAETQYF. Written as DNA, the CDR3 is TGTGCCAGCGGAATTACAGGGGGCGCGGAGACCCAGTACTTC.

In this sample, this clone turned up a few times. The CDR3 reads CASSLKGQPQHF. CDR3 DNA: TGTGCCAGCAGCTTAAAGGGTCAGCCCCAGCATTTT. The V and J genes are TRBV7-2 and TRBJ1-5, with unresolved D. Germline values: CDR1 SGHTA, CDR2 FQGNSA. V was shortened by 2 bases and J by 6 bases, with 5 bases between the two germline ends. This CDR3 comprises 12 residues.